The 3 T cell receptor beta chains below were found in one sample sequenced in a study of human T cells and chemical hapten exposure. Regarding time point: patch test 3, about 24 weeks after DPC sensitization. Treatment: therapeutic diphenylcyclopropenone sensitization with weekly scalp DPC. MiXCR was run by TCRdb on the RACE reads, yielding one entry per CDR3 protein. In the table there are about 90,000 distinct CDR3 sequences, roughly a tenth of which are singletons. This sample comprised whole blood, obtained in connection with sensitization to the hapten diphenylcyclopropenone (DPC). The receptors stem from a woman aged 25 to 39 with alopecia areata. Some clones in this sample may be carry-over from other donors' samples.

In this sample, this clonotype turned up once. This chain uses TRBV21-1 with TRBJ2-1; no DNA check was done on the table's D call, TRBD2. TRBV21-1 is recorded as a pseudogene. This CDR3 region has 19 residues. The CDR3 nucleotides read TGTGCCAGCAGCAAAGGGGGACCTAGCGGGAGGAACTCCTACAATGAGCAGTTCTTC. Translated: CASSKGGPSGRNSYNEQFF.

In this sample, this clonotype turned up many times. This rearrangement joins TRBV14 to TRBJ1-1, with a weak D call TRBD1 (5 bases). The V and J ends lost 4 bases and 6 bases respectively, with 15 bases between them. The CDR3 runs to 14 residues. The germline V gene has CDR1 SGHDN and CDR2 FVKESK. CDR3 region: CASSLMGRGAEAFF. In DNA form, the CDR3 reads TGTGCCAGCAGCCTAATGGGACGCGGAGCTGAAGCTTTCTTT.

This clonotype was seen many times. The chain carries TRBV10-2 and TRBJ2-7; D is perhaps TRBD1 or TRBD2 (5 bases each). CDR3 size: 16 residues. V was shortened by 0 bases and J by 1 base, with 13 bases between the two germline ends. Germline-derived CDR1 and CDR2 are WSHSY and SAAADI. Here the CDR3 DNA reads TGCGCCAGCAGTGAGTCGTCGGGGCGCGGATCCTACGAGCAGTACGTC. Translated: CASSESSGRGSYEQYV.